Below, one T cell receptor beta chain is given with its context. Its antigen is not identified. At the DNA level, this CDR3 is encoded by other sequences in the same sample as well. This sample is part of a study of shared clonotypes between healthy human individuals. Study information: With ages of 18 to 49, the donors were a couple of women and a few men.

CDR3 length: 14 amino acids. Germline V CDR1 and CDR2: MDHEN, SYDVKM. J gave up 6 bases and V 6 bases, and 7 bases lay outside the gene matches. Assay: immunoSEQ multiplex PCR; the TCRdb copy retains only in-frame clones and omits some. The sample records 780,000 or so clones, 72% being singletons. Whole-study findings and limits: Clonotypes not shared had lower generation probabilities than those common to all four donors.

Sequenced input: memory CD4+ T cells sorted from blood. Subset: CD45RA-negative fraction. The origin of this receptor is a woman aged 30 to 39 in good health. The V and J genes are TRBV28 and TRBJ1-5; 8 bases are a match to TRBD1. The CDR3 sequence: CASRPGQGAQPQHF. CDR3 nucleotides: TGTGCCAGCAGACCCGGACAGGGTGCTCAGCCCCAGCATTTT.